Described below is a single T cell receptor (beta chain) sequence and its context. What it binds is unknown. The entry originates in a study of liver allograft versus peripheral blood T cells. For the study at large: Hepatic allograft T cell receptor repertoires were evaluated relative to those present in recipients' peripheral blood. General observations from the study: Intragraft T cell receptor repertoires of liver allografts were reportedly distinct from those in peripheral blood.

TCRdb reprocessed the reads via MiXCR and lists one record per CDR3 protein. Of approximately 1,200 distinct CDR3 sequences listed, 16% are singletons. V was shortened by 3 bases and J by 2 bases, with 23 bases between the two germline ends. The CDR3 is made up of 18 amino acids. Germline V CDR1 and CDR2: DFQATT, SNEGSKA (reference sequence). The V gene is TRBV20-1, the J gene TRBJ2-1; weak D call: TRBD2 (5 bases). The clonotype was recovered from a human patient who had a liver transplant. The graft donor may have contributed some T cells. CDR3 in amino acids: CSARPAGGEGFPYNEQFF. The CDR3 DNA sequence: TGCAGTGCTAGGCCTGCGGGCGGCGAAGGATTCCCCTACAATGAGCAGTTCTTC.